These 28 T cell receptor beta chains came from one sample sequenced in a study of blood T cell repertoires in COVID-19. Profiled with immunoSEQ multiplex PCR; TCRdb holds only in-frame clones, not every one. The sample contains 45,000 or so clones, around 82% of which appear only once. The sample comprised peripheral blood. The receptors here all came from a woman between 70 and 85 years old with acute or convalescent COVID-19.

In this sample, this clone turned up a few times. The genes are TRBV7-9 and TRBJ2-5; 10 bases map to TRBD2. Germline CDR1 reads SEHNR; CDR2 reads FQNEAQ (reference sequence). CDR3 length: 13 amino acids. With 3 bases clipped from V and 5 bases from J, the junction kept 0 bases outside the gene matches. CDR3 nucleotide sequence: TGTGCCAGCAGCTTTAGCGGGAGGGAGACCCAGTACTTC. It specifies CASSFSGRETQYF.

The rearrangement joins TRBV7-8 to TRBJ1-2; 8 bases align to TRBD1. The CDR3 contains 14 residues. V lost 7 bases to trimming and J lost 7 bases; unmatched junction nucleotides: 11. Germline V lookup: CDR1 SGHVS, CDR2 FQNEAQ. The CDR3 region has the DNA TGTGCCAGCACCTCTTGGGCAGGGGGCTTTGGCTACACCTTC. Translating gives CASTSWAGGFGYTF. The entire variable domain, with the rest obtained from reference TRBV7-8 and TRBJ1-2, is as follows: GAGVSQSPRYKVAKRGQDVALRCDPISGHVSLFWYQQALGQGPEFLTYFQNEAQLDKSGLPSDRFFAERPEGSVSTLKIQRTQQEDSAVYLCASTSWAGGFGYTFGSGTRLTVV.

This clone was recorded a few times. The V and J genes are TRBV5-1 and TRBJ2-1; 7 nucleotides align to TRBD2. Germline CDR1 reads SGHRS; CDR2 reads YFSETQ. Germline trimming cut 0 bases from V and 2 bases from J; bases unmatched to any gene: 2. The CDR3 totals 15 residues. CDR3 sequence: CASSLGGTTYNEQFF. The DNA of the CDR3 is TGCGCCAGCAGCTTGGGAGGGACTACCTACAATGAGCAGTTCTTC.

The J gene is TRBJ2-7, the V gene TRBV6-5; 9 bases map to TRBD2. Germline-derived CDR1 and CDR2 are MNHEY and SVGAGI. The CDR3 spans 13 residues. The V segment lost 6 bases and the J segment 7 bases; nucleotides outside the gene matches: 7. CDR3 DNA: TGTGCCAGCAGCCGCCGGCTAGCGGGAGAGCAGTACTTC. Protein product: CASSRRLAGEQYF.

CDR3 sequence (DNA): TGTGCCAGCAGCGGAGTCCTAGGAGGGGAGCAGTACTTC. As protein: CASSGVLGGEQYF. The V call is TRBV9, the J call TRBJ2-7; possibly TRBD2 for D (6 bases). V lost 3 bases and J lost 7, with 14 bases in between. Per germline, CDR1 SGDLS and CDR2 YYNGEE. There are 13 residues in the CDR3.

V gene TRBV3-1 (or the pseudogene TRBV3-2) combines with J gene TRBJ2-7, with D tentatively TRBD2 (6 bases). The germline V gene has CDR1 LGHDT and CDR2 YNNKEL (reference sequence). CDR3 length equals 13 residues. Deletions cut 4 bases from V and 6 bases from J, with 13 bases between. For the CDR3, the DNA is TGTGCCAGCAGCCGGAGCGGGCGCCCCGAGCAGTACTTC. Protein sequence: CASSRSGRPEQYF.

The V call is TRBV6-2 or TRBV6-3, the J call TRBJ2-1, with 9 bases that match TRBD2. The CDR3 has 15 residues. J was trimmed by 4 bases and V by 4 bases; bases with no gene match: 5. Germline V gene lookup returns CDR1 MNHEY and CDR2 SVGEGT. As DNA, the CDR3 is TGTGCCAGCAGTTTGCTAGCGGGGCATTACAATGAGCAGTTCTTC. It translates to CASSLLAGHYNEQFF.

The CDR3 protein is CASSPGTGNYNEQFF. The CDR3 DNA is TGTGCCAGCTCGCCCGGGACAGGGAACTACAATGAGCAGTTCTTC. The V gene is TRBV18, the J gene TRBJ2-1, with 9 bases aligning to TRBD1. The V gene's germline CDR1 is KGHSH and CDR2 LQKENI. This CDR3 region has 15 residues. After removal of 6 bases from V and 3 bases from J, the junction contained 6 bases not matched to a gene.

The chain joins TRBV3-1 (or the pseudogene TRBV3-2) to TRBJ2-4, with D perhaps matching TRBD1 (5 bases). Trimming shortened V by 0 bases and J by 9 bases, and 12 bases separated the two germline ends. The V gene's germline CDR1 is LGHDT and CDR2 YNNKEL (reference sequence). The CDR3 runs to 14 residues. The CDR3 DNA sequence: TGTGCCAGCAGCCAAGAATCGACAGTCAGCATTCAGTACTTC. Translated, it gives CASSQESTVSIQYF.

The chain employs TRBV9 and TRBJ2-3; D is possibly TRBD1 (6 bases). V gave up 5 bases and J gave up 2 bases, with 15 bases separating them. The CDR3 contains 15 residues. Per the germline V gene, CDR1 is SGDLS and CDR2 is YYNGEE. The CDR3 DNA reads as TGTGCCAGCAGTCGCCGGGACACTCACACAGATACGCAGTATTTT. Amino acids: CASSRRDTHTDTQYF. Full variable domain (missing parts from reference TRBV9 and TRBJ2-3): DSGVTQTPKHLITATGQRVTLRCSPRSGDLSVYWYQQSLDQGLQFLIQYYNGEERAKGNILERFSAQQFPDLHSELNLSSLELGDSALYFCASSRRDTHTDTQYFGPGTRLTVL.

This clone was seen only once. The chain recombines TRBV21-1 with TRBJ1-4. TRBV21-1 is a documented pseudogene. The CDR3 is made up of 19 amino acids. This CDR3 is CASSKLRNPNGTTGEKLFF. CDR3 coding DNA: TGTGCCAGCAGCAAACTGAGGAACCCCAACGGAACGACGGGTGAAAAACTGTTTTTT.

The rearrangement links TRBV19 to TRBJ2-5, with TRBD2 matching over 7 bases. V lost 4 bases, J lost 2 bases, and 10 bases stayed unmatched. The CDR3 has 16 residues. Germline V gene data show CDR1 as LNHDA and CDR2 as SQIVND (reference sequence). DNA for the CDR3: TGTGCCAGTAGTAAGATGAGCGGGGCCCCACAAGAGACCCAGTACTTC. Its protein is CASSKMSGAPQETQYF.

J is TRBJ2-1 and V is TRBV5-1; D not resolved. V was pared by 0 bases and J by 6 bases, with 10 bases between. Germline V gene data show CDR1 as SGHRS and CDR2 as YFSETQ. CDR3 length equals 14 residues. CDR3 protein: CASSLDVALNEQFF. Written as DNA, the CDR3 is TGCGCCAGCAGCTTGGATGTAGCTCTCAATGAGCAGTTCTTC.

The chain has TRBV3-1 (or the pseudogene TRBV3-2) and TRBJ2-1; a weak D match, TRBD2 (6 bases). Germline V gives CDR1 LGHDT, CDR2 YNNKEL (reference sequence). Trimming took 0 bases from V and 1 from J, leaving 13 bases between them. The CDR3 is 17 amino acids. The CDR3 DNA reads as TGTGCCAGCAGCCAAGAATTTAGCGGCTCATCCTACAATGAGCAGTTCTTC. It translates to CASSQEFSGSSYNEQFF.

DNA of the CDR3: TGTGCCAGCAGCGGAAGAGGCGGGAGATTAAATGAGCAGTTCTTC. Its translation is CASSGRGGRLNEQFF. The chain is built from TRBV14 and TRBJ2-1; 7 bases agree with TRBD2. The CDR3 covers 15 residues. The germline CDR1 and CDR2 sequences are SGHDN and FVKESK. J gave up 7 bases and V 5 bases, and 11 bases lay outside the gene matches.

The chain has TRBV5-1 and TRBJ2-5, with TRBD1 matching over 7 bases. Germline trimming cut 4 bases from V and 1 base from J; bases unmatched to any gene: 10. Germline CDR1 reads SGHRS; CDR2 reads YFSETQ. The CDR3 runs 16 residues. The chain's CDR3 is CASSIRGGAVQETQYF. CDR3 DNA sequence: TGCGCCAGCAGCATCCGAGGGGGCGCGGTCCAAGAGACCCAGTACTTC. The full variable domain, completed using reference TRBV5-1 and TRBJ2-5, is KAGVTQTPRYLIKTRGQQVTLSCSPISGHRSVSWYQQTPGQGLQFLFEYFSETQRNKGNFPGRFSGRQFSNSRSEMNVSTLELGDSALYLCASSIRGGAVQETQYFGPGTRLLVL.

The rearrangement joins TRBV2 to TRBJ2-7, with 10 bases lining up with TRBD1. Germline V gene lookup returns CDR1 SNHLY and CDR2 FYNNEI. The J segment lost 2 bases and the V segment lost 9 bases, leaving 10 bases of the junction unmatched. The CDR3 extends over 15 amino acids. The CDR3 nucleotides read TGTGCCAGTCTCGAGGCGACAGGGGGCACCTACGAGCAGTACTTC. This sequence encodes CASLEATGGTYEQYF.

The chain carries TRBV28 and TRBJ2-7; 8 bases map to TRBD1. There are 16 residues in the CDR3. Germline CDR1 is MDHEN and CDR2 is SYDVKM. V dropped 7 bases and J dropped 1; count of bases not matched to a gene: 12. CDR3 in amino acids: CASNQPGQVSSYEQYF. In DNA form, the CDR3 reads TGTGCCAGCAATCAACCGGGACAGGTCTCTTCCTACGAGCAGTACTTC.

The chain links TRBV11-2 to TRBJ1-1, with a weak D call TRBD1 (5 bases). CDR3 length: 16 amino acids. Germline V gene data show CDR1 as SGHAT and CDR2 as FQNNGV. The germline V and J ends were trimmed by 5 bases and 1 base, with 17 bases remaining between them. Here the CDR3 reads CASSRLAWGQNTEAFF. CDR3 bases: TGTGCCAGCAGCCGATTGGCGTGGGGCCAGAACACTGAAGCTTTCTTT. Complete variable domain (other parts from reference TRBV11-2 and TRBJ1-1): EAGVAQSPRYKIIEKRQSVAFWCNPISGHATLYWYQQILGQGPKLLIQFQNNGVVDDSQLPKDRFSAERLKGVDSTLKIQPAKLEDSAVYLCASSRLAWGQNTEAFFGQGTRLTVV.

This chain joins TRBV6-5 and TRBJ1-5, with 8 bases fitting TRBD1. Germline V gene data show CDR1 as MNHEY and CDR2 as SVGAGI. This CDR3 comprises 15 residues. Losses at the gene ends were 6 bases for V and 3 bases for J; bases not matched to a gene: 7. CDR3 sequence reads: CASRDRVGINQPQHF. The CDR3, as DNA: TGTGCCAGCAGGGACAGGGTTGGAATCAATCAGCCCCAGCATTTT.

The chain combines TRBV7-2 with TRBJ2-3, with TRBD2 matching 9 bases. This CDR3 spans 14 amino acids. The junction had 6 bases not matched to a gene; V was cut back by 1 base and J by 10 bases. Germline CDR1 and CDR2: SGHTA and FQGNSA. The CDR3 protein is CASSLVAGASSQYF. CDR3 nucleotide sequence: TGTGCCAGCAGCTTAGTAGCGGGAGCCTCCTCGCAGTATTTT. Looking up the rest from reference TRBV7-2 and TRBJ2-3 gives the full variable domain: GAGVSQSPSNKVTEKGKDVELRCDPISGHTALYWYRQSLGQGLEFLIYFQGNSAPDKSGLPSDRFSAERTGGSVSTLTIQRTQQEDSAVYLCASSLVAGASSQYFGPGTRLTVL.

The chain carries TRBV27 and TRBJ2-7; 11 nucleotides line up with TRBD2. Germline CDR1 reads MNHEY; CDR2 reads SMNVEV (reference sequence). This CDR3 has 17 residues. The V gene end was trimmed by 5 bases and the J gene end by 2 bases; junction bases not matched to a gene: 11. The CDR3 loop is CASSPPIAGGRAYEQYF. Here the CDR3 DNA reads TGTGCCAGCAGTCCCCCAATAGCGGGAGGGAGAGCCTACGAGCAGTACTTC.

The chain links TRBV27 to TRBJ2-3; tentatively, D is TRBD1 (5 bases). V shed 8 bases and J shed 1 base, with 13 bases lying between them. Looked up from germline, CDR1 is MNHEY and CDR2 is SMNVEV (reference sequence). This CDR3 comprises 14 residues. The CDR3 nucleotides are TGTGCCAGCGCCTCGGGCAGGGGCACAGATACGCAGTATTTT. Its translation is CASASGRGTDTQYF.

This chain links TRBV10-3 with TRBJ2-3, with 9 bases fitting TRBD1. This CDR3 has 21 amino acids. Germline V CDR1 and CDR2: ENHRY, SYGVKD. V lost 0 bases, J lost 2 bases, and 18 bases stayed unmatched. CDR3 DNA: TGTGCCATCAGTGAGTCAGTAGGGACAGGGACGCCCAGATACTCCACAGATACGCAGTATTTT. Protein: CAISESVGTGTPRYSTDTQYF.

This clone was picked up one time. The chain links TRBV5-1 to TRBJ1-4; 7 bases map to TRBD1. Losses at the gene ends were 0 bases for V and 10 bases for J; bases not matched to a gene: 9. Germline lookup yields CDR1 SGHRS and CDR2 YFSETQ. This CDR3 has 15 residues. The CDR3 spells CASSLAQQGTGKLFF. The CDR3 DNA is TGCGCCAGCAGCTTGGCCCAACAGGGGACCGGAAAACTGTTTTTT.

This clone has only one observation. J is TRBJ1-1 and V is TRBV11-2, with D unresolved. The CDR3 runs 14 residues. V shed 2 bases and J shed 1 base, with 8 bases lying between them. The germline gives CDR1 SGHAT, CDR2 FQNNGV. The CDR3 loop reads CASSLPRQNTEAFF. CDR3 bases: TGTGCCAGCAGCTTACCGCGGCAGAACACTGAAGCTTTCTTT.

This chain connects TRBV28 to TRBJ2-1, with TRBD2 as a possible D gene (5 bases). CDR3 size: 14 residues. Per germline, CDR1 MDHEN and CDR2 SYDVKM. V lost 2 bases, J lost 8 bases, and 13 bases lay in between. The CDR3 loop reads CASSLGGSSDEQFF. The CDR3 coding sequence is TGTGCCAGCAGTTTAGGTGGGAGCTCCGATGAGCAGTTCTTC. Full variable domain (remainder filled in from reference TRBV28 and TRBJ2-1): DVKVTQSSRYLVKRTGEKVFLECVQDMDHENMFWYRQDPGLGLRLIYFSYDVKMKEKGDIPEGYSVSREKKERFSLILESASTNQTSMYLCASSLGGSSDEQFFGPGTRLTVL.

The V call is TRBV6-5, the J call TRBJ2-2; 11 nucleotides match TRBD1. V was pared by 6 bases and J by 4 bases, with 4 bases of the junction left unmatched. The CDR3 contains 15 residues. Germline V gene lookup returns CDR1 MNHEY and CDR2 SVGAGI. This CDR3 is CASRWTGGITGELFF. CDR3 DNA sequence: TGTGCCAGCAGATGGACAGGGGGCATCACCGGGGAGCTGTTTTTT.